This entry lists 10 T cell receptor beta chains sequenced from one sample in a study of T cell repertoires in cytomegalovirus infection. One entry per CDR3 protein results from TCRdb running MiXCR on the reads. The sample lists some 500,000 distinct CDR3 sequences, 40% occurring once. For these TCRs, the target antigens are not known. The material sequenced was cultured PBMCs, taken from culture after CMV antigen stimulation. These receptors were collected from a human donor in good health (CMV status not recorded). Some clones in this sample may be carry-over from other donors' samples.

The chain recombines TRBV28 with TRBJ2-3; the D gene is possibly TRBD2 (5 bases). V dropped 4 bases and J dropped 14 bases, with 7 bases sitting between them. CDR1 MDHEN and CDR2 SYDVKM come from the germline V gene. The CDR3 is made up of 9 amino acids. Written as DNA, the CDR3 is TGTGCCAGCAGTTCCGCGGGGTATTTT. Protein: CASSSAGYF.

The chain carries TRBV4-3 and TRBJ2-7; D is tentatively TRBD1 or TRBD2 (5 bases each). Germline CDR1 LGHNA, CDR2 YSLEER. The V end lost 0 bases, the J end lost 1 base, and 10 bases lay between the germline ends. The CDR3 is 15 residues long. The CDR3 region has the DNA TGCGCCAGCAGCCAAGATCCCAGGGAGTCCTACGAGCAGTACTTC. This translates into CASSQDPRESYEQYF.

The CDR3 spells CASSPFRGKLFF. CDR3 nucleotides: TGTGCCAGCAGCCCGTTCCGGGGAAAACTGTTTTTT. This chain links TRBV7-4 with TRBJ1-4; D remains ambiguous. V dropped 5 bases and J dropped 10 bases, with 11 bases sitting between them. This CDR3 has 12 amino acids. The germline V gene encodes CDR1 SGHVT and CDR2 SQSDAQ.

This clonotype has more than one count but fewer than ten. V gene TRBV5-1 combines with J gene TRBJ2-5, with 7 bases aligning to TRBD2. From germline, CDR1 is SGHRS and CDR2 YFSETQ. The CDR3 runs 15 residues. The V and J ends lost 4 bases and 5 bases, in that order; junction bases with no gene match: 11. The CDR3 loop is CASSPQGGASETQYF. In nucleotides, the CDR3 is TGCGCCAGCAGCCCTCAGGGAGGGGCAAGTGAGACCCAGTACTTC.

The V call is TRBV7-6, the J call TRBJ2-3, with D maybe TRBD2 (7 bases). Germline loops: CDR1 SGHVS, CDR2 FNYEAQ. The CDR3 is 15 amino acids. V was cut by 5 bases and J by 4 bases, with 16 bases left in between. In nucleotides, the CDR3 is TGTGCCAGCAGCGCCGTTGGGGGGGCCGCAGATACGCAGTATTTT. It is translated as CASSAVGGAADTQYF.

The J gene is TRBJ2-1, the V gene TRBV20-1; 9 bases fit TRBD2. This CDR3 has 15 amino acids. The germline gives CDR1 DFQATT, CDR2 SNEGSKA (reference sequence). V shed 0 bases and J 9 bases; nucleotides not matched to a gene: 9. CDR3 in DNA: TGCAGTGCTAGAGACGGTCTAGCGGGATTGGGTGAGCAGTTCTTC. Translation gives CSARDGLAGLGEQFF.

The chain has TRBV7-9 and TRBJ2-7; maybe TRBD1 (6 bases). The germline CDR1 and CDR2 sequences are SEHNR and FQNEAQ (reference sequence). With 3 bases removed from V and 5 bases from J, the gap between germline ends came to 14 bases. This CDR3 contains 14 residues. CDR3 coding DNA: TGTGCCAGCAGCTTTATGGGGGCCGGGGACGAGCAGTACTTC. Amino acid sequence: CASSFMGAGDEQYF.

The CDR3 nucleotides are TGCAGTCTCCAAGGACAGGGGTTGAATGAGCAGTTCTTC. Its translation: CSLQGQGLNEQFF. The chain is built from TRBV20-1 and TRBJ2-1; 9 positions agree with TRBD1. CDR1 DFQATT and CDR2 SNEGSKA come from the germline V gene (reference sequence). This CDR3 spans 13 amino acids. Unmatched junction bases numbered 9, after V lost 8 bases and J lost 7 bases.

The chain couples TRBV7-2 to TRBJ1-1; 8 nucleotides line up with TRBD1. Germline V gene data show CDR1 as SGHTA and CDR2 as FQGNSA. The CDR3 covers 16 residues. V was pared by 5 bases and J by 1 base, with 9 bases of the junction left unmatched. DNA of the CDR3: TGTGCCAGCAGCATAGGACAGGGCGCGGGGAACACTGAAGCTTTCTTT. Encoded protein: CASSIGQGAGNTEAFF.

This clonotype was counted between two and nine times. This chain connects TRBV7-2 to TRBJ2-5; D possibly corresponds to TRBD2 (6 bases). CDR1 is SGHTA and CDR2 is FQGNSA in the germline V gene. The V end was cut by 7 bases, the J end by 5 bases, with 17 bases between. This CDR3 contains 14 residues. The CDR3 sequence is CASKASEALETQYF. The CDR3 coding sequence is TGTGCCAGCAAGGCTAGCGAGGCTCTGGAGACCCAGTACTTC. The complete variable domain, with remaining parts taken from reference TRBV7-2 and TRBJ2-5, reads GAGVSQSPSNKVTEKGKDVELRCDPISGHTALYWYRQSLGQGLEFLIYFQGNSAPDKSGLPSDRFSAERTGGSVSTLTIQRTQQEDSAVYLCASKASEALETQYFGPGTRLLVL.